The entry below gives a single T cell receptor beta chain sequence along with its context. V shed 6 bases, J shed 5 bases, and the junction held 13 bases outside the gene matches. This CDR3 comprises 15 residues. Germline V CDR1 and CDR2: SGHRS, YFSETQ. Original handling: Estimates of nucleated cell counts were drawn from the amplification of reference gene primers. Profiled with immunoSEQ multiplex PCR; TCRdb holds only in-frame clones, not every one. The V and J calls and clone size come from that table; D and trimming were worked out from the DNA. The data show about 240,000 clones, with about 85% seen just once and around 6.9% held by the top ten. The data were taken from a study of blood T cell repertoires in COVID-19. At the level of the study: Sites across the United States, Italy and Spain contributed samples from acute and convalescent COVID-19.

The sequenced sample consisted of peripheral blood. This TCR came from a man in his 60s who had recovered from COVID-19. V is TRBV5-1 and J is TRBJ1-1; 7 bases agree with TRBD1. The CDR3 is CASTSTQGRGTEAFF. For the CDR3, the DNA is TGCGCCAGCACTTCCACACAGGGGCGTGGGACTGAAGCTTTCTTT.